Listed below are T cell receptor beta chains from one sample, sequenced in a study of control samples from healthy donors and cancer patients. Only in-frame clones appear in the TCRdb table, and some are missing; sequencing was by immunoSEQ multiplex PCR. This sample has tens of thousands of clones; more than 70% occur once, and the top ten carry around 5.7%. Input material: blood. Source of these receptors: a woman in her 50s in good health. Each CDR3 is given with its conserved first and last residue. A D gene is named only where the DNA matches it firmly. Only some rows state a clone size, as once, few, many or a class for expanded clones.

>TRBV14|NA|TRBJ2-3|TRBD2
CASSQDEAGASTDTQYF
TGTGCCAGCAGCCAAGATGAGGCGGGAGCTAGCACAGATACGCAGTATTTT
>TRBV7-9|NA|TRBJ1-2|TRBD1
CASSPDPGTGVGGYTF
TGTGCCAGCAGCCCAGACCCAGGGACAGGGGTCGGTGGCTACACCTTC
>TRBV14|NA|TRBJ2-7|NA
CASSQIGKVYEQYF
TGTGCCAGCAGCCAAATCGGAAAGGTCTACGAGCAGTACTTC
>TRBV4-2|NA|TRBJ2-3|TRBD2
CASSQGTSPSTDTQYF
TGTGCCAGCAGCCAAGGGACTAGCCCAAGCACAGATACGCAGTATTTT
>TRBV3-1/TRBV3-2|NA|TRBJ1-1|NA
CASGPPGRLLNTEAFF
TGTGCCAGCGGTCCTCCGGGACGCCTTTTGAACACTGAAGCTTTCTTT
>TRBV19|NA|TRBJ1-5|NA
CASSIGVENQPQHF
TGTGCCAGTAGTATAGGGGTTGAAAATCAGCCCCAGCATTTT
>TRBV7-8|NA|TRBJ1-3|TRBD1
CASSRAGQSTIYF
TGTGCCAGCAGCCGCGCGGGACAGAGCACCATATATTTT
>TRBV30|NA|TRBJ1-6|NA
CAWSVAQLGFASPLHF
TGTGCCTGGAGTGTGGCCCAATTAGGTTTTGCTTCACCCCTCCACTTT
>TRBV21-1|NA|TRBJ2-3|NA
CASSKDDRGRADTQYF
TGTGCCAGCAGCAAAGACGACAGGGGGCGCGCAGATACGCAGTATTTT
>TRBV5-6|NA|TRBJ2-1|TRBD2
CASSGGVNNEQFF
TGTGCCAGCAGCGGGGGGGTTAACAATGAGCAGTTCTTC
>TRBV2|NA|TRBJ2-3|NA
CASSEGLGDTQYF
TGTGCCAGCAGTGAGGGTCTAGGAGATACGCAGTATTTT
>TRBV10-3|few|TRBJ1-2|TRBD1
CAISAPDRGLNGYTF
TGTGCCATCAGTGCTCCGGACAGGGGGTTGAATGGCTACACCTTC
>TRBV6-6|NA|TRBJ1-6|NA
CASRTAYNSPLHF
TGTGCCAGCAGAACAGCCTATAATTCACCCCTCCACTTT
>TRBV5-5|NA|TRBJ1-2|NA
CASSTGVGVYGYTF
TGTGCCAGCAGTACAGGTGTCGGGGTCTATGGCTACACCTTC
>TRBV5-4|NA|TRBJ1-5|NA
CASSLDSNQPQHF
TGTGCCAGCAGCTTGGACAGCAATCAGCCCCAGCATTTT
>TRBV6-5|NA|TRBJ1-1|NA
CASTQDRANEAFF
TGTGCCAGCACGCAGGACAGAGCCAATGAAGCTTTCTTT
>TRBV5-6|NA|TRBJ2-7|NA
CASSLAGNSYEQYF
TGTGCCAGCAGCTTGGCCGGGAACTCCTACGAGCAGTACTTC
>TRBV7-2|NA|TRBJ2-4|TRBD2
CASSSYVLAENIQYF
TGTGCCAGCAGCTCGTATGTACTAGCGGAAAACATTCAGTACTTC
>TRBV19|NA|TRBJ1-2|NA
CASRDLGGGYTF
TGTGCCAGTAGGGACCTGGGAGGGGGCTACACCTTC
>TRBV20-1|few|TRBJ2-3|NA
CSASKDTQYF
TGCAGTGCTAGCAAAGATACGCAGTATTTT
>TRBV11-2|NA|TRBJ2-2|NA
CASSSVRYTGELFF
TGTGCCAGCAGCTCAGTCAGATACACCGGGGAGCTGTTTTTT
>TRBV19|NA|TRBJ2-2|NA
CASSIDWDTGELFF
TGTGCCAGTAGTATAGATTGGGACACCGGGGAGCTGTTTTTT
>TRBV13|NA|TRBJ1-1|TRBD1
CASSSGQANTEAFF
TGTGCCAGCAGCTCGGGACAGGCAAACACTGAAGCTTTCTTT
>TRBV15|NA|TRBJ1-1|TRBD1
CATRGDSMNTEAFF
TGTGCCACCAGAGGGGACAGCATGAACACTGAAGCTTTCTTT
>TRBV29-1|once|TRBJ2-1|TRBD1
CSVSATGGGNEQFF
TGCAGCGTTTCGGCGACAGGGGGAGGAAATGAGCAGTTCTTC
>TRBV5-1|NA|TRBJ1-6|NA
CASTLAGDSPLHF
TGCGCCAGCACTTTGGCAGGAGACTCACCCCTCCACTTT
>TRBV6-6|NA|TRBJ2-1|TRBD2
CASSRTSGGSYNEQFF
TGTGCCAGCAGTAGGACTAGCGGGGGCTCCTACAATGAGCAGTTCTTC
>TRBV27|NA|TRBJ1-2|NA
CASSLSRQLYGYTF
TGTGCCAGCAGTTTATCCCGACAGCTCTATGGCTACACCTTC
>TRBV7-8|NA|TRBJ1-1|NA
CASSLVAQSHEAFF
TGTGCCAGCAGCTTAGTTGCCCAGTCCCATGAAGCTTTCTTT
>TRBV7-2|once|TRBJ1-2|NA
CASSPSPQPVYGYTF
TGTGCCAGCAGCCCGTCCCCCCAGCCTGTCTATGGCTACACCTTC
>TRBV5-6|NA|TRBJ2-3|NA
CASSLAWTSPTDTQYF
TGTGCCAGCAGCTTGGCCTGGACATCTCCCACAGATACGCAGTATTTT